A selection of T cell receptor beta chains follows, all from one sample in a study of blood T cell repertoires in COVID-19. TCRdb's table, derived via immunoSEQ multiplex PCR, lists solely in-frame clones and lacks some. The sample records about 190,000 clones, about 85% being singletons. Material: peripheral blood. The receptor set was obtained from a man younger than 45 with acute or convalescent COVID-19. Each CDR3 is given without its conserved first and last residue. Size values are once, few and many counts, or a class for expanded clones, and some rows have none.

v_gene: TRBV5-1
abundance: .
len: 15
CDR3aa: ASSLRTSGSSYNEQF

v_gene: TRBV27
abundance: .
len: 12
CDR3aa: ASRRDRRTDTQY

v_gene: TRBV10-2
abundance: once
len: 13
CDR3aa: ASSEGTVFNQPQH

v_gene: TRBV30
abundance: .
len: 11
CDR3aa: AWRSPGYTEAF

v_gene: TRBV18
abundance: .
len: 13
CDR3aa: ASSRSEIGGNTIY

v_gene: TRBV5-1
abundance: .
len: 14
CDR3aa: ASSLETGVRYNEQF

v_gene: TRBV10-2
abundance: once
len: 9
CDR3aa: ARGKGTEAF

v_gene: TRBV12-3/TRBV12-4
abundance: .
len: 11
CDR3aa: ASSRMRYSPLH

v_gene: TRBV5-6
abundance: .
len: 14
CDR3aa: ASSFTGGSSGNTIY

v_gene: TRBV3-1/TRBV3-2
abundance: once
len: 14
CDR3aa: ASSQDPAADYNEQF

v_gene: TRBV9
abundance: .
len: 13
CDR3aa: ASSVGGQGGQPQH

v_gene: TRBV30
abundance: .
len: 11
CDR3aa: AWNDRGSYGYT

v_gene: TRBV7-9
abundance: .
len: 12
CDR3aa: ASSRQETGNTIY

v_gene: TRBV19
abundance: .
len: 12
CDR3aa: ASSSTSGRETQY

v_gene: TRBV27
abundance: .
len: 12
CDR3aa: ANKPLCPYYGYT

v_gene: TRBV20-1
abundance: .
len: 9
CDR3aa: SASRDSKAF

v_gene: TRBV4-1
abundance: .
len: 13
CDR3aa: ASSQPGLAQHEQF

v_gene: TRBV9
abundance: .
len: 12
CDR3aa: ASSAQGDNSPLH

v_gene: TRBV29-1
abundance: once
len: 12
CDR3aa: SVGQGASTDTQY

v_gene: TRBV28
abundance: .
len: 12
CDR3aa: ASSRDIHNSPLH

v_gene: TRBV11-2
abundance: .
len: 15
CDR3aa: ASSPTDWRGGLDEQF

v_gene: TRBV14
abundance: .
len: 12
CDR3aa: ASSPRGQNTEAF

v_gene: TRBV30
abundance: .
len: 13
CDR3aa: AWARVPISYNEQF

v_gene: TRBV28
abundance: few
len: 14
CDR3aa: ASTGGGVPRGDTQY

v_gene: TRBV6-2/TRBV6-3
abundance: .
len: 13
CDR3aa: ASSYSMRALFRAF

v_gene: TRBV28
abundance: .
len: 13
CDR3aa: ASSFLGQFTDTQY

v_gene: TRBV7-9
abundance: .
len: 17
CDR3aa: ASSLGSSAGATYNSPLH

v_gene: TRBV19
abundance: .
len: 10
CDR3aa: ASSTRTSQAF

v_gene: TRBV11-1
abundance: .
len: 11
CDR3aa: ASSQDRGQPQH

v_gene: TRBV30
abundance: .
len: 11
CDR3aa: AWSAHGNTEAF

v_gene: TRBV19
abundance: .
len: 12
CDR3aa: ASSRGQATYGYT

v_gene: TRBV5-6
abundance: .
len: 13
CDR3aa: ASSFLGTGGVEQY

v_gene: TRBV9
abundance: .
len: 13
CDR3aa: ASSATGSSGNTIY

v_gene: TRBV28
abundance: .
len: 12
CDR3aa: ASREQVGSQPQH

v_gene: TRBV12-3/TRBV12-4
abundance: .
len: 11
CDR3aa: ASSLAGGTEAF

v_gene: TRBV24-1
abundance: .
len: 15
CDR3aa: ATSDLGLADSNNEQF

v_gene: TRBV11-2
abundance: .
len: 13
CDR3aa: ASSLVQLTNEKLF

v_gene: TRBV27
abundance: .
len: 13
CDR3aa: ASKEAGARGNEQF

v_gene: TRBV28
abundance: .
len: 14
CDR3aa: ASSLSSAGEAYEQY

v_gene: TRBV27
abundance: .
len: 13
CDR3aa: ASSSVGSGANVLT

v_gene: TRBV12-5
abundance: .
len: 14
CDR3aa: ASGLATGRGQETQY

v_gene: TRBV9
abundance: .
len: 13
CDR3aa: ASSSRDSSYNEQF

v_gene: TRBV7-8
abundance: .
len: 17
CDR3aa: ASSPPPESRGGFTGELF

v_gene: TRBV10-1
abundance: once
len: 12
CDR3aa: ASSVRDKVDTQY

v_gene: TRBV10-1
abundance: .
len: 11
CDR3aa: ASSRTGYTEAF